One and the same sample provided the 6 T cell receptor beta chains below, sequenced in a study of blood T cell repertoires in COVID-19. The table came from immunoSEQ multiplex PCR; TCRdb's copy has only in-frame clones and leaves some out. Here the sample spans some 160,000 clones, 65% to 85% being singletons. The specimen was peripheral blood. The origin of the receptors is a woman aged 70 to 79 who had recovered from COVID-19.

In nucleotides, the CDR3 is TGTGCCAGCAGCCCCGGGACACCAAACACCGGGGAGCTGTTTTTT. Translation: CASSPGTPNTGELFF. This chain joins TRBV7-2 and TRBJ2-2; maybe TRBD1 (6 bases). CDR3 length: 15 residues. Germline V gives CDR1 SGHTA, CDR2 FQGNSA. V was trimmed by 5 bases and J by 2 bases, leaving 12 bases between them.

This sequence joins TRBV18 and TRBJ2-6; possible D gene TRBD1, 6 bases. V was shortened by 0 bases and J by 0 bases, with 9 bases between the two germline ends. The CDR3 totals 17 residues. CDR1 KGHSH and CDR2 LQKENI come from the germline V gene. CDR3 loop: CASSPPDSLSGANVLTF. CDR3 in DNA: TGTGCCAGCTCACCACCGGACAGTCTCTCTGGGGCCAACGTCCTGACTTTC.

The chain joins TRBV28 to TRBJ1-2; the match to TRBD1 covers 8 bases. The junction had 3 bases not matched to a gene; V was cut back by 2 bases and J by 7 bases. CDR3 size: 13 residues. Germline loops: CDR1 MDHEN, CDR2 SYDVKM. The CDR3 DNA reads TGTGCCAGCAGTTTACGACAGGGGTTTGGCTACACCTTC. Its translation: CASSLRQGFGYTF.

The rearrangement joins TRBV5-1 to TRBJ1-5; D not resolved. With 5 bases removed from V and 0 bases from J, the gap between germline ends came to 12 bases. Germline V gene lookup returns CDR1 SGHRS and CDR2 YFSETQ. CDR3 length: 15 residues. The CDR3: CASRPTPNSNQPQHF. The CDR3 coding sequence is TGCGCCAGCAGACCGACACCGAATAGCAATCAGCCCCAGCATTTT.

This clone was seen a few times. In nucleotides, the CDR3 is TGCGCCAGCAGTGCAAACAGGGGGGACTATGGCTACACCTTC. Amino acid sequence: CASSANRGDYGYTF. V is TRBV10-2 and J is TRBJ1-2; TRBD1 agrees at 8 bases. This CDR3 comprises 14 residues. V shed 4 bases and J 3 bases; nucleotides not matched to a gene: 4. CDR1 is WSHSY, CDR2 SAAADI, per germline.

The V call is TRBV20-1, the J call TRBJ1-1; D call uncertain. This CDR3 region has 10 residues. Between the trimmed V and J ends, which lost 6 bases and 6 bases, there was a span of 8 bases. Germline V gene sequence: CDR1 DFQATT, CDR2 SNEGSKA (reference sequence). CDR3 sequence (DNA): TGCAGTGCCCAGAAAGCTGAAGCTTTCTTT. It is translated as CSAQKAEAFF.